The clone carrying this T cell receptor (beta chain) appeared a single time. The source of the sample is a study of T cell responses to AZD1222 COVID-19 vaccine. The analysis combined second doses at about 4 or about 12 weeks. Using immunoSEQ multiplex PCR, the repertoire was profiled, and TCRdb retains in-frame clones only, with some absent. The sample includes roughly 150,000 clones, around 90% of them seen just once. This CDR3 contains 15 residues. V gave up 4 bases and J gave up 7 bases; unmatched junction bases: 8. Germline V gene sequence: CDR1 LGHDT, CDR2 YNNKEL (reference sequence). Source: peripheral blood, taken 28 days after the second AZD1222 dose. The gene calls are TRBV3-1 (or the pseudogene TRBV3-2) and TRBJ2-1; 9 nucleotides line up with TRBD1. This clonotype originated in an adult who received the AZD1222 COVID-19 vaccine. The CDR3: CASSPGTGIQNEQFF. CDR3 sequence (DNA): TGTGCCAGCAGCCCCGGGACAGGGATACAGAATGAGCAGTTCTTC.